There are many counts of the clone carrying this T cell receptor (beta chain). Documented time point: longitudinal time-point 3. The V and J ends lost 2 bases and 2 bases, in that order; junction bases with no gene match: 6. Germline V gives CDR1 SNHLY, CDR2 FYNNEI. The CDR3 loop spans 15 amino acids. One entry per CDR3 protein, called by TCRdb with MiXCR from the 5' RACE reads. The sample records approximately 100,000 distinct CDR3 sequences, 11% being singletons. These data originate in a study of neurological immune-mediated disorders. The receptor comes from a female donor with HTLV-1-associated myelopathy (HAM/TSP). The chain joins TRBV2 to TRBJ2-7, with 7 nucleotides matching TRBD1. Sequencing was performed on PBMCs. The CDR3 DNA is TGTGCCAGCAGTGAAAGAGGGGGCCCGCCCTACGAGCAGTACTTC. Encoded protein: CASSERGGPPYEQYF.